A selection of T cell receptor beta chains follows, all from one sample in a study of T-cell reconstitution after alpha-beta-depleted transplantation in children. MiXCR, applied by TCRdb to the PCR reads, yields one record per CDR3 protein. The repertoire holds nearly 250,000 distinct CDR3 sequences, with approximately 8.9% as singletons. This sample comprised PBMCs, mostly from graft donor cells, obtained 180 days after TCRalphabeta/CD19-depleted stem cell transplant. The source of these receptors is a male patient aged 10 to 17 who had a stem cell transplant for acute lymphoblastic leukemia, so the T cells may come from the graft donor. CDR3s include the opening cysteine and the closing phenylalanine or tryptophan. D genes are given only for firm matches. For some rows the clone size is stated as once, few or many, or as a class when expanded; others skip it.

size | J | V | D | DNA | CDR3
many | TRBJ2-5 | TRBV7-9 | TRBD2 | TGTGCCAGCAGCTTAAGAACGGGAGGGGCCAACCAAGAGACCCAGTACTTC | CASSLRTGGANQETQYF
many | TRBJ1-1 | TRBV7-8 | . | TGTGCCAGCAGCTTCCCCGGGGCCGAAGCTTTCTTT | CASSFPGAEAFF
many | TRBJ1-5 | TRBV27 | . | TGTGCCAGCAGGACGGCAGGGGGCAATCAGCCCCAGCATTTT | CASRTAGGNQPQHF
. | TRBJ2-6 | TRBV5-8 | . | TGTGCCAGCAGCTTGGGACTGCTCTCTGGGGCCAACGTCCTGACTTTC | CASSLGLLSGANVLTF
many | TRBJ1-1 | TRBV5-1 | . | TGCGCCAGCAGCACGGGACCGTCCGCGGAGGCTTTCTTT | CASSTGPSAEAFF
few | TRBJ2-1 | TRBV6-2/TRBV6-3 | . | TGTGCCAGCAGTTACTCGAAAAGTAAGCCGAGCTCCTACAATGAGCAGTTCTTC | CASSYSKSKPSSYNEQFF
many | TRBJ1-1 | TRBV18 | . | TGTGCCAGCTCACCACCGCTCGCGGGCTCACCGAACACTGAAGCTTTCTTT | CASSPPLAGSPNTEAFF
many | TRBJ1-5 | TRBV3-1 | . | TGTGCCAGCAGCCACTCTGGGGAGCAGCCCCAGCATTTT | CASSHSGEQPQHF
many | TRBJ1-1 | TRBV18 | . | TGTGCCAGCTCACCACACATTCTGAACACTGAAGCTTTCTTT | CASSPHILNTEAFF
many | TRBJ2-2 | TRBV11-2 | TRBD1 | TGTGCCAGCAGCCTCCGGGACAGGCTTAACACCGGGGAGCTGTTTTTT | CASSLRDRLNTGELFF